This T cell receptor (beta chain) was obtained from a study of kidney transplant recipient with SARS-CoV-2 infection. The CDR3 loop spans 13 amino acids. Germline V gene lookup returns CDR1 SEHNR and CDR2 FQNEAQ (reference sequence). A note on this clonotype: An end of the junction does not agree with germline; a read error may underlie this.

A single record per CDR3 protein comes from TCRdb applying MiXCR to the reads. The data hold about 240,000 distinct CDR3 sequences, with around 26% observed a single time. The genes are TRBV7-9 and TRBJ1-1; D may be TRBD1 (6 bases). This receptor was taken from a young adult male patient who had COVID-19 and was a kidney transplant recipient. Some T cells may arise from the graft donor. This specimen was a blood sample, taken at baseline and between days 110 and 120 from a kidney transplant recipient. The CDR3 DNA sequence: TGTACCAGCAGCCCACAGGGAAATACTGAAGCTTTCTTT. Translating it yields CTSSPQGNTEAFF. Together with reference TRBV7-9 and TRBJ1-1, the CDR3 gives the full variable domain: DTGVSQNPRHKITKRGQNVTFRCDPISEHNRLYWYRQTLGQGPEFLTYFQNEAQLEKSRLLSDRFSAERPKGSFSTLEIQRTEQGDSAMYLCTSSPQGNTEAFFGQGTRLTVV.